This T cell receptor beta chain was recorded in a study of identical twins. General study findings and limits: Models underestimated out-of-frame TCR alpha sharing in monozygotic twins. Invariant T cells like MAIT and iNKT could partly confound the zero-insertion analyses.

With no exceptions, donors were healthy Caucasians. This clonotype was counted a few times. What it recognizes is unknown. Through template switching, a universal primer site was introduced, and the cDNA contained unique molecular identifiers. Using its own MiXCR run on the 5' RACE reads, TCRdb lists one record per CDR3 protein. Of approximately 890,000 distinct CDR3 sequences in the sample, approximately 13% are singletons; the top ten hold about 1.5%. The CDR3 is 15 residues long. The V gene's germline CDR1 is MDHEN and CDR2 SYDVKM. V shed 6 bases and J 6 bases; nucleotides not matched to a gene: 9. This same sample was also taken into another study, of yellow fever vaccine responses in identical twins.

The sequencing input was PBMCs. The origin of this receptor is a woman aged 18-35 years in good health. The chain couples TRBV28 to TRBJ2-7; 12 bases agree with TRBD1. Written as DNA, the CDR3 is TGTGCCAGCAGCAATCCGGGACAGGGGGCTCGCGAGCAGTACTTC. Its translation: CASSNPGQGAREQYF. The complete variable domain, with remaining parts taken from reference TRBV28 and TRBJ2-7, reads DVKVTQSSRYLVKRTGEKVFLECVQDMDHENMFWYRQDPGLGLRLIYFSYDVKMKEKGDIPEGYSVSREKKERFSLILESASTNQTSMYLCASSNPGQGAREQYFGPGTRLTVT.